One and the same sample provided the 25 T cell receptor beta chains below, sequenced in a study of cytomegalovirus exposure and HLA in healthy donors. PCR primers comprised 60 Vbeta and 13 Jbeta primers. Method: immunoSEQ multiplex PCR; TCRdb's copy keeps in-frame clones and lacks some. The sample gives tens of thousands of clones, approximately 70% of which show up once; about a fifth is in the top ten. The sequencing sample was made of PBMCs. The source of these receptors is a man in his forties in good health and CMV-seropositive.

The chain joins TRBV5-1 to TRBJ1-4; D remains ambiguous. The V end was cut by 4 bases, the J end by 4 bases, with 5 bases between. CDR3 length: 12 amino acids. Per germline, CDR1 SGHRS and CDR2 YFSETQ. CDR3: CASSENNEKLFF. The CDR3 nucleotides read TGCGCCAGCAGCGAGAATAATGAAAAACTGTTTTTT.

CDR3 sequence (DNA): TGTGCCAGTAGTATCCCCACTCCGGAAAAACTGTTTTTT. It encodes CASSIPTPEKLFF. V usage is TRBV19 and J usage is TRBJ1-4, with D uncertain. The CDR3 is 13 residues long. Trimming took off 3 bases at V and 8 bases at J, with 10 bases between the two ends. Germline-derived CDR1 and CDR2 are LNHDA and SQIVND (reference sequence).

This clone was detected once. V and J are TRBV5-1 and TRBJ2-2; D may be TRBD2 (5 bases). The CDR3 runs to 14 residues. Trimming stripped 2 bases from V and 6 bases from J, with 11 bases between. The germline V gene has CDR1 SGHRS and CDR2 YFSETQ. In nucleotides, the CDR3 is TGCGCCAGCAGCTTCTTCTCGGGGTCCGGGGAGCTGTTTTTT. Protein product: CASSFFSGSGELFF.

The chain is built from TRBV20-1 and TRBJ2-5; D ambiguous. The CDR3 has 11 residues. V lost 6 bases to trimming and J lost 2 bases, with 7 bases between them. CDR1 is DFQATT and CDR2 is SNEGSKA in the germline V gene (reference sequence). The CDR3 here is CSATVQETQYF. The CDR3 DNA follows: TGCAGTGCCACAGTTCAAGAGACCCAGTACTTC.

The rearrangement links TRBV30 to TRBJ2-7, with D tentatively TRBD1 (6 bases). With 2 bases removed from V and 0 bases from J, the gap between germline ends came to 20 bases. The CDR3 is made up of 17 amino acids. In germline, CDR1 is GTSNPN, CDR2 SVGIG (reference sequence). The CDR3 DNA is TGTGCCTGGAGTCCTACCCCGGGACACGGCCACTCCTACGAGCAGTACTTC. Protein sequence: CAWSPTPGHGHSYEQYF.

A few counts support this clone. V gene TRBV28 combines with J gene TRBJ2-1, with TRBD2 matching 8 bases. J gave up 8 bases and V 5 bases, and 11 bases lay outside the gene matches. This CDR3 comprises 15 residues. Germline values: CDR1 MDHEN, CDR2 SYDVKM. CDR3 sequence reads: CASSPSGGGSHEQFF. CDR3 coding DNA: TGTGCCAGCAGTCCCTCCGGGGGGGGAAGCCATGAGCAGTTCTTC.

The chain employs TRBV6-4 and TRBJ2-2; possible D gene TRBD1, 5 bases. CDR3 length: 13 amino acids. V was trimmed by 3 bases and J by 4 bases, leaving 6 bases between them. In germline, CDR1 is MRHNA, CDR2 SNTAGT. The CDR3 sequence: CASSETATGELFF. The CDR3, as DNA: TGTGCCAGCAGTGAGACAGCCACCGGGGAGCTGTTTTTT.

This clone was observed once. This chain links TRBV30 with TRBJ2-3; D remains unclear. The CDR3 is 10 amino acids. Germline V gene data show CDR1 as GTSNPN and CDR2 as SVGIG (reference sequence). V was trimmed by 7 bases and J by 4 bases, leaving 6 bases between them. The CDR3 here is CAYTADTQYF. Written as DNA, the CDR3 is TGTGCCTATACAGCAGATACGCAGTATTTT.

About this clone: An end of the junction differs from the germline gene, which may be a read error. The rearrangement links TRBV7-7 to TRBJ2-2; TRBD1 might be the D (5 bases). Germline-derived CDR1 and CDR2 are SSHAT and FNYEAQ (reference sequence). The CDR3 length is 14 residues. The CDR3 coding sequence is TGTGCTAGCAGCTTAGGGCAGGGTTCCGGGGAGCTGTTTTTT. Translation: CASSLGQGSGELFF.

The rearrangement joins TRBV6-5 to TRBJ1-2, with TRBD1 as a possible D gene (5 bases). V was shortened by 0 bases and J by 4 bases, with 12 bases between the two germline ends. The CDR3 is 15 residues long. Germline V gene sequence: CDR1 MNHEY, CDR2 SVGAGI. The CDR3 loop reads CASSYSRGGVYGYTF. The CDR3 nucleotides are TGTGCCAGCAGTTACTCGAGGGGAGGGGTCTATGGCTACACCTTC.

The chain links TRBV5-8 to TRBJ2-7; perhaps TRBD2 as D (5 bases). Germline V gene lookup returns CDR1 SGHTS and CDR2 YDEGEE. This CDR3 has 15 amino acids. Trimming cost V 4 bases and J 5 bases, with 19 bases left between them. The CDR3 region is CASSTGIRVPHEQYF. CDR3 DNA: TGTGCCAGCAGCACGGGGATCCGGGTGCCGCACGAGCAGTACTTC.

This chain uses TRBV15 with TRBJ1-1, with D hard to call. The CDR3 is 15 residues long. V was cut by 0 bases and J by 5 bases, with 13 bases left in between. Looked up from germline, CDR1 is LNHNV and CDR2 is YYDKDF (reference sequence). The CDR3 is CATSRDLKENTEAFF. The CDR3 DNA reads as TGTGCCACCAGCAGAGATCTGAAGGAGAATACTGAAGCTTTCTTT. The full variable domain, in which reference TRBV15 and TRBJ1-1 provide the parts outside the CDR3, is DAMVIQNPRYQVTQFGKPVTLSCSQTLNHNVMYWYQQKSSQAPKLLFHYYDKDFNNEADTPDNFQSRRPNTSFCFLDIRSPGLGDTAMYLCATSRDLKENTEAFFGQGTRLTVV.

The chain couples TRBV9 to TRBJ1-6; D gene uncertain. Germline-derived CDR1 and CDR2 are SGDLS and YYNGEE. V dropped 3 bases and J dropped 9 bases, with 7 bases sitting between them. The CDR3 is 12 amino acids. The CDR3 region is CASSGELSPLHF. DNA of the CDR3: TGTGCCAGCAGCGGGGAGCTTTCACCCCTCCACTTT.

The chain couples TRBV7-2 to TRBJ2-4; D remains ambiguous. Trimming removed 4 bases at V and 9 bases at J, with 16 bases between. The CDR3 spans 14 residues. Germline V lookup: CDR1 SGHTA, CDR2 FQGNSA. CDR3 loop: CASSSTSYVSIQYF. The CDR3 nucleotides are TGTGCCAGCAGCTCAACCTCCTACGTGAGCATTCAGTACTTC.

This clone occurred once. V is TRBV6-5 and J is TRBJ2-2, with 10 nucleotides matching TRBD2. CDR3 length: 15 residues. Germline values: CDR1 MNHEY, CDR2 SVGAGI. Losses at the gene ends were 6 bases for V and 4 bases for J; bases not matched to a gene: 5. In DNA, the CDR3 is TGTGCCAGCAGGCTAGCGGGGGCACTCACCGGGGAGCTGTTTTTT. Protein sequence: CASRLAGALTGELFF.

This clone appeared a few times. V is TRBV2 and J is TRBJ2-3; 7 bases are a match to TRBD2. Germline CDR1 reads SNHLY; CDR2 reads FYNNEI. CDR3 size: 14 residues. J was trimmed by 2 bases and V by 8 bases; bases with no gene match: 7. The chain's CDR3 is CASEDGGTTDTQYF. Written as DNA, the CDR3 is TGTGCCAGCGAAGACGGGGGGACCACAGATACGCAGTATTTT.

The chain combines TRBV12-5 with TRBJ2-5; no reliable D call. The CDR3 is 13 residues long. The V end was cut by 2 bases, the J end by 3 bases, with 7 bases between. Per germline, CDR1 LGHNT and CDR2 FRNRAP. CDR3 in amino acids: CASGLSGEETQYF. The CDR3 nucleotides read TGTGCTAGTGGTTTGTCTGGAGAAGAGACCCAGTACTTC.

J is TRBJ2-7 and V is TRBV7-9, with 8 bases matching TRBD1. V gave up 3 bases and J gave up 2 bases; unmatched junction bases: 6. CDR1 SEHNR and CDR2 FQNEAQ come from the germline V gene (reference sequence). The CDR3 consists of 15 residues. CDR3 in amino acids: CASSFGRDRTYEQYF. DNA for the CDR3: TGTGCCAGCAGCTTCGGCCGGGACAGGACCTACGAGCAGTACTTC.

J is TRBJ2-3 and V is TRBV30; tentative D call: TRBD2 (6 bases). CDR3 size: 13 residues. The V end lost 8 bases, the J end lost 3 bases, and 15 bases lay between the germline ends. Looked up from germline, CDR1 is GTSNPN and CDR2 is SVGIG (reference sequence). Here the CDR3 DNA reads TGTGCCCGCCAACACGGGGGAACAGATACGCAGTATTTT. Translated, it gives CARQHGGTDTQYF.

The chain is built from TRBV2 and TRBJ2-1; 8 bases match TRBD2. Trimming took 6 bases from V and 6 from J; bases not matched to a gene: 13. CDR3 size: 16 residues. Germline V lookup: CDR1 SNHLY, CDR2 FYNNEI. This chain's CDR3 is CASSVGGALYGNEQFF. The CDR3 DNA follows: TGTGCCAGCAGCGTCGGGGGGGCCTTGTACGGCAATGAGCAGTTCTTC.

The chain links TRBV19 to TRBJ1-1; 9 bases align to TRBD1. Losses at the gene ends were 6 bases for V and 4 bases for J; bases not matched to a gene: 0. The germline gives CDR1 LNHDA, CDR2 SQIVND (reference sequence). This CDR3 contains 12 residues. CDR3 in amino acids: CASRQGATEAFF. Here the CDR3 DNA reads TGTGCCAGTAGACAGGGGGCCACTGAAGCTTTCTTT.

This clone was observed a few times. V gene TRBV2 combines with J gene TRBJ1-5, with 8 bases matching TRBD1. Germline CDR1 is SNHLY and CDR2 is FYNNEI. Unmatched junction bases numbered 9, after V lost 4 bases and J lost 7 bases. The CDR3 covers 15 residues. In DNA form, the CDR3 reads TGTGCCAGCAGTGCAGGACAGGGTGGAGGACAGCCCCAGCATTTT. Translated: CASSAGQGGGQPQHF.

This sequence joins TRBV7-8 and TRBJ1-3; 9 bases agree with TRBD1. CDR3 size: 15 residues. V shed 5 bases, J shed 2 bases, and the junction held 4 bases outside the gene matches. Looked up from germline, CDR1 is SGHVS and CDR2 is FQNEAQ. This CDR3 reads CASSIQGAPGNTIYF. CDR3 nucleotides: TGTGCCAGCAGCATACAGGGGGCTCCTGGAAACACCATATATTTT.

V gene TRBV7-3 combines with J gene TRBJ2-3, with 7 bases that match TRBD2. The V and J ends lost 5 bases and 6 bases, in that order; junction bases with no gene match: 17. Germline-derived CDR1 and CDR2 are SGHTA and FQGTGA. The CDR3 loop spans 17 amino acids. CDR3 loop: CASSPRGSGASIDTQYF. In nucleotides, the CDR3 is TGTGCCAGCAGCCCTCGAGGCAGCGGGGCCTCCATCGATACGCAGTATTTT.

The table lists this clone with a few counts. V is TRBV9 and J is TRBJ2-3; 15 nucleotides align to TRBD2. Germline V gives CDR1 SGDLS, CDR2 YYNGEE. Trimming cost V 3 bases and J 3 bases; bases outside gene matches: 5. The CDR3 has 17 residues. The CDR3 nucleotides read TGTGCCAGCAGCGCGGGACTAGCGGGGGGTGGGACAGATACGCAGTATTTT. It translates to CASSAGLAGGGTDTQYF. Full variable domain (outside the CDR3, taken from reference TRBV9 and TRBJ2-3): DSGVTQTPKHLITATGQRVTLRCSPRSGDLSVYWYQQSLDQGLQFLIQYYNGEERAKGNILERFSAQQFPDLHSELNLSSLELGDSALYFCASSAGLAGGGTDTQYFGPGTRLTVL.